This TCR beta chain was retrieved from a study of blood T cell repertoires in COVID-19. The wider study: From T cells, B-cell-depleted T cells, or PBMCs came the material, which was cDNA or gDNA.

Profiling relied on immunoSEQ multiplex PCR, and the TCRdb table lists in-frame clones only, not all of them. The sample shows nearly 95,000 clones, about 74% of them seen only once. Germline V gene lookup returns CDR1 MGHRA and CDR2 YSYEKL. V shed 0 bases and J shed 6 bases, with 17 bases lying between them. The CDR3 spans 16 residues. Sample: peripheral blood. The chain carries TRBV4-1 and TRBJ1-1; D remains ambiguous. This clonotype was sampled from an older man with COVID-19, enrolled during active disease. The CDR3 region has the DNA TGCGCCAGCAGCCAAGATTCCCCCCGGAGGGAAGCTGAAGCTTTCTTT. As protein: CASSQDSPRREAEAFF.